This T cell receptor (beta chain) originates from a study of blood T cell repertoires in COVID-19. Overall study: Some COVID-19 samples were acute and others convalescent; all came from the United States, Italy and Spain. PBMCs, B-cell-depleted T cells, or T cells were the source of the cDNA or gDNA that made up the material.

Original analysis: It was from reference gene primer amplification that nucleated cell counts were estimated. Profiling relied on immunoSEQ multiplex PCR, and the TCRdb table lists in-frame clones only, not all of them. V, J and clone size derive from that table, while D and trimming were established from the DNA sequence. The sample holds more than 90,000 clones; about 70% are singletons and the top ten take around 24%. This TCR came from a woman aged 55-69 years in a cohort sampled during active or convalescent COVID-19. The specimen sequenced was peripheral blood.

The DNA for the CDR3 is TGTGCCAGTAGTCCAATCCCAGTGGGGGCTGGCACTGAAGCTTTCTTT. This gives the protein CASSPIPVGAGTEAFF. The chain carries TRBV19 and TRBJ1-1, with TRBD1 as a possible D gene (6 bases). Germline V gene lookup returns CDR1 LNHDA and CDR2 SQIVND (reference sequence). The CDR3 consists of 16 residues. Deletions cut 5 bases from V and 4 bases from J, with 20 bases between.